Shown below are 26 T cell receptor beta chains from a single sample sequenced in a study of yellow fever vaccine responses in identical twins. TCRdb reanalysed the RT-PCR reads using MiXCR and keeps one entry per CDR3 protein. In the table there are fewer than 9,500 distinct CDR3 sequences, over 70% of which are singletons. The input for sequencing was T cells from blood (PBMCs), unsorted or a sorted subset (not recorded which), taken before or after yellow fever vaccination (not recorded which). These receptors came from a woman between 18 and 30 years old who received the yellow fever vaccine.

The chain links TRBV29-1 to TRBJ2-2, with D maybe TRBD2 (5 bases). The V and J ends lost 8 bases and 3 bases respectively, with 22 bases between them. In germline, CDR1 is SQVTM, CDR2 ANQGSEA. This CDR3 spans 16 amino acids. Here the CDR3 reads CSIGPSYEGDTGELFF. The CDR3 region has the DNA TGCAGCATTGGGCCTAGTTATGAGGGAGACACCGGGGAGCTGTTTTTT.

The chain uses TRBV20-1 and TRBJ2-3, with D perhaps TRBD1 (6 bases). Germline loops: CDR1 DFQATT, CDR2 SNEGSKA (reference sequence). This CDR3 region has 15 residues. Trimming removed 5 bases from V and 2 bases from J, with 17 bases in between. The CDR3 is CSAVPGQIFTDTQYF. The CDR3 nucleotides read TGCAGTGCTGTTCCAGGACAGATCTTCACAGATACGCAGTATTTT.

This rearrangement joins TRBV20-1 to TRBJ2-1, with D hard to call. The germline V gene encodes CDR1 DFQATT and CDR2 SNEGSKA (reference sequence). Trimming pared 6 bases from V and 0 bases from J, leaving 15 bases between. CDR3 length: 15 residues. CDR3 protein: CSAAGIFSSYNEQFF. As DNA, the CDR3 is TGCAGTGCCGCAGGCATTTTTAGCTCCTACAATGAGCAGTTCTTC.

This chain links TRBV21-1 with TRBJ2-5. TRBV21-1 is designated a pseudogene. CDR3 length: 14 amino acids. CDR3 region: CASSKVKYQETQYF. CDR3 sequence (DNA): TGTGCCAGCAGCAAAGTTAAGTACCAAGAGACCCAGTACTTC.

Only one count was recorded for this clonotype. V gene TRBV18 combines with J gene TRBJ2-7, with 7 bases identical to TRBD2. V gave up 0 bases and J gave up 4 bases; unmatched junction bases: 9. The germline V gene has CDR1 KGHSH and CDR2 LQKENI. CDR3 size: 16 residues. The DNA of the CDR3 is TGTGCCAGCTCACCACCGATCGGCGGGAGCACGTACGAGCAGTACTTC. Amino acids: CASSPPIGGSTYEQYF.

The V call is TRBV11-1, the J call TRBJ2-2, with D tentatively TRBD1 or TRBD2 (5 bases each). The CDR3 totals 15 residues. In germline, CDR1 is SGHAT, CDR2 FQDESV (reference sequence). Trimming took 3 bases from V and 6 from J, leaving 14 bases between them. CDR3 region: CASSFQGDSSGELFF. The CDR3 bases are TGTGCCAGCAGCTTTCAGGGAGATTCGTCCGGGGAGCTGTTTTTT.

The V gene is TRBV10-3, the J gene TRBJ1-5; D unclear. The CDR3 spans 14 residues. Germline V gene sequence: CDR1 ENHRY, CDR2 SYGVKD. Trimming stripped 0 bases from V and 5 bases from J, with 8 bases between. In nucleotides, the CDR3 is TGTGCCATCAGTGAGTCGGGAGGCGATCAGCCCCAGCATTTT. This codes for CAISESGGDQPQHF.

This clonotype has a handful of counts. The rearrangement joins TRBV29-1 to TRBJ2-1, with TRBD2 matching 8 bases. This CDR3 spans 15 amino acids. Germline CDR1 SQVTM, CDR2 ANQGSEA. The junction had 13 bases not matched to a gene; V was cut back by 4 bases and J by 8 bases. Here the CDR3 reads CSVAPGLAIGDEQFF. The CDR3 nucleotides read TGCAGCGTTGCCCCAGGACTAGCAATCGGCGATGAGCAGTTCTTC.

V and J are TRBV10-1 and TRBJ1-3, with D perhaps matching TRBD1 (6 bases). V lost 8 bases and J 4 bases, leaving 12 bases between the germline ends. CDR1 and CDR2 from the germline V gene are WNHNN and SYGVQD (reference sequence). The CDR3 is 13 residues long. CDR3 residues: CASGTGPGNTIYF. CDR3 coding DNA: TGCGCCAGCGGAACAGGGCCAGGAAACACCATATATTTT.

The CDR3 DNA is TGTGCCAGCAGTTTATCGTTAGGGGGCTACAATGAGCAGTTCTTC. It is translated as CASSLSLGGYNEQFF. The V and J genes are TRBV12-3 or TRBV12-4 and TRBJ2-1; tentatively, D is TRBD1 (6 bases). The CDR3 has 15 residues. V was cut by 2 bases and J by 3 bases, with 11 bases left in between.

This sequence joins TRBV29-1 and TRBJ1-1; D gene ambiguous. This CDR3 is 14 amino acids long. CDR1 SQVTM and CDR2 ANQGSEA come from the germline V gene. V lost 1 base and J 1 base, leaving 10 bases between the germline ends. CDR3 in amino acids: CSVEGAQANTEAFF. The CDR3 DNA is TGCAGCGTTGAAGGTGCCCAGGCGAACACTGAAGCTTTCTTT.

This chain connects TRBV5-1 to TRBJ2-7; 9 bases line up with TRBD1. This CDR3 spans 17 amino acids. In germline, CDR1 is SGHRS, CDR2 YFSETQ. Trimming took 4 bases from V and 3 from J; bases not matched to a gene: 14. The CDR3 here is CASSKTPSGQGDYEQYF. The CDR3 DNA sequence: TGCGCCAGCAGCAAAACCCCTTCGGGACAGGGAGACTACGAGCAGTACTTC.

The rearrangement uses TRBV24-1 and TRBJ2-3; a possible D gene is TRBD1 (6 bases). The CDR3 loop spans 13 amino acids. Germline assignment: CDR1 KGHDR and CDR2 SFDVKD. The ends were cut back, 10 bases at V and 0 bases at J, with 10 bases in the middle. The CDR3 loop reads CATGGPSTDTQYF. In DNA form, the CDR3 reads TGTGCCACAGGGGGACCTAGCACAGATACGCAGTATTTT.

The genes are TRBV10-3 and TRBJ2-7, with no clear D. There are 15 residues in the CDR3. In germline, CDR1 is ENHRY, CDR2 SYGVKD. Trimming took 2 bases from V and 7 from J, leaving 18 bases between them. CDR3 DNA sequence: TGTGCCATCAGTGAGCCCTTGAGCGCGGCTGGGGAGCAGTACGTC. Its translation: CAISEPLSAAGEQYV.

V gene TRBV11-3 combines with J gene TRBJ2-5; 8 bases align to TRBD1. The germline CDR1 and CDR2 sequences are SGHNT and YENEEA. CDR3 size: 14 residues. V was clipped by 0 bases and J by 5 bases; unmatched bases: 2. As DNA, the CDR3 is TGTGCCAGCAGCTTAGACAGGGGGCGTGAGACCCAGTACTTC. Translating it yields CASSLDRGRETQYF.

This rearrangement joins TRBV20-1 to TRBJ2-1; D tentatively reads TRBD1 or TRBD2 (5 bases each). In germline, CDR1 is DFQATT, CDR2 SNEGSKA (reference sequence). V dropped 6 bases and J dropped 7 bases, with 13 bases sitting between them. CDR3 length equals 12 residues. Here the CDR3 reads CSATDEGNEQFF. CDR3 sequence (DNA): TGCAGTGCCACCGACGAGGGGAATGAGCAGTTCTTC.

This clonotype was observed a few times. The chain joins TRBV12-5 to TRBJ1-2; a weak D match, TRBD1 (5 bases). The CDR3 extends over 12 amino acids. V lost 7 bases and J lost 5, with 11 bases in between. Per the germline V gene, CDR1 is LGHNT and CDR2 is FRNRAP. For the CDR3, the DNA is TGTGCTAGTGCCATGGGGCAGTATGGCTACACCTTC. Translating it yields CASAMGQYGYTF.

This chain connects TRBV11-2 to TRBJ2-7; D remains ambiguous. V gave up 4 bases and J gave up 3 bases, with 4 bases separating them. Germline V gives CDR1 SGHAT, CDR2 FQNNGV. The CDR3 spans 11 residues. For the CDR3, the DNA is TGTGCCAGCAGCTCGGGCTACGAGCAGTACTTC. Amino acid sequence: CASSSGYEQYF.

The chain joins TRBV5-4 to TRBJ2-7; 8 nucleotides align to TRBD2. This CDR3 has 15 amino acids. Trimming removed 3 bases from V and 2 bases from J; junction bases left unmatched: 7. Germline loops: CDR1 SGHNT, CDR2 YYREEE (reference sequence). CDR3 sequence reads: CASSSGGQLPYEQYF. The DNA for the CDR3 is TGTGCCAGCAGCTCGGGGGGGCAGTTACCCTACGAGCAGTACTTC.

The gene calls are TRBV20-1 and TRBJ1-2; no definite D call. V lost 4 bases and J 3 bases, leaving 6 bases between the germline ends. CDR1 DFQATT and CDR2 SNEGSKA come from the germline V gene (reference sequence). CDR3 size: 11 residues. This chain's CDR3 is CSATPDYGYTF. The CDR3 DNA follows: TGCAGTGCTACCCCGGACTATGGCTACACCTTC.

The rearrangement uses TRBV28 and TRBJ2-7; 7 positions match TRBD2. Germline loops: CDR1 MDHEN, CDR2 SYDVKM. Losses at the gene ends were 3 bases for V and 0 bases for J; bases not matched to a gene: 5. The CDR3 extends over 15 amino acids. CDR3 sequence reads: CASSLGGVYSYEQYV. The CDR3 DNA sequence: TGTGCCAGCAGTTTGGGAGGGGTCTACTCCTACGAGCAGTACGTC.

The rearrangement uses TRBV20-1 and TRBJ2-4; a weak D match, TRBD2 (5 bases). Germline-derived CDR1 and CDR2 are DFQATT and SNEGSKA (reference sequence). CDR3 length: 12 amino acids. Trimming removed 3 bases from V and 2 bases from J, with 5 bases in between. The CDR3 nucleotides read TGCAGTGCTAGCGGGACCAAAAACATTCAGTACTTC. It yields the protein CSASGTKNIQYF.

The rearrangement links TRBV27 to TRBJ2-1; D unclear. The CDR3 spans 17 residues. The V gene's germline CDR1 is MNHEY and CDR2 SMNVEV (reference sequence). V was trimmed by 5 bases and J by 0 bases, leaving 17 bases between them. CDR3 sequence reads: CASSPSHAKSSYNEQFF. The CDR3 DNA reads as TGTGCCAGCAGTCCGTCCCACGCTAAGAGCTCCTACAATGAGCAGTTCTTC.

The V and J genes are TRBV11-3 and TRBJ1-2; the D gene is possibly TRBD1 (5 bases). CDR1 and CDR2 (germline): SGHNT, YENEEA. The V gene lost 5 bases and the J gene lost 3 bases, with 10 bases spanning the gap. The CDR3 runs to 13 residues. For the CDR3, the DNA is TGTGCCAGCAGCGCCGGGACGGACTATGGCTACACCTTC. It yields the protein CASSAGTDYGYTF.

V usage is TRBV29-1 and J usage is TRBJ2-1; perhaps TRBD1 as D (5 bases). V lost 7 bases and J lost 9, with 16 bases in between. CDR1 and CDR2 (germline): SQVTM, ANQGSEA. This CDR3 contains 12 residues. CDR3 coding DNA: TGCAGCGCACTCTCCCAGGGTGGTGAGCAGTTCTTC. Protein product: CSALSQGGEQFF.

This clonotype appeared a single time. The J gene is TRBJ1-5, the V gene TRBV18, with D perhaps matching TRBD1 (6 bases). V dropped 5 bases and J dropped 5 bases, with 25 bases sitting between them. Germline-derived CDR1 and CDR2 are KGHSH and LQKENI. The CDR3 is 18 residues long. CDR3 DNA sequence: TGTGCCAGCTCATCCAACGGAGGGGGTAGAGACCTCTATCAGCCCCAGCATTTT. The encoded protein is CASSSNGGGRDLYQPQHF. Supplemented by reference TRBV18 and TRBJ1-5, the full variable domain reads NAGVMQNPRHLVRRRGQEARLRCSPMKGHSHVYWYRQLPEEGLKFMVYLQKENIIDESGMPKERFSAEFPKEGPSILRIQQVVRGDSAAYFCASSSNGGGRDLYQPQHFGDGTRLSIL.